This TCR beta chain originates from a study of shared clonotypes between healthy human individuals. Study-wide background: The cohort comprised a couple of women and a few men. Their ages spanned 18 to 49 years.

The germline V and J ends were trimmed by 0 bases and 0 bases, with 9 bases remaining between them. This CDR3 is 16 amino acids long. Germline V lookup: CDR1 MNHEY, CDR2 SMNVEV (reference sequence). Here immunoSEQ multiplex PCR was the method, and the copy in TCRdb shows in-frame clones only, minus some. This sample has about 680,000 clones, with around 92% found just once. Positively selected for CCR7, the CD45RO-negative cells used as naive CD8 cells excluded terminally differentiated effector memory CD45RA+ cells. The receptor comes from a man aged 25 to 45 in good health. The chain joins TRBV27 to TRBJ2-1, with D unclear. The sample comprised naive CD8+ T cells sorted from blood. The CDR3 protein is CASSLSWRYSYNEQFF. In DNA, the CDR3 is TGTGCCAGCAGTTTATCTTGGCGCTACTCCTACAATGAGCAGTTCTTC.